This paragraph covers one T cell receptor beta chain sequence. The data belong to a study of blood T cell repertoires in COVID-19. Study details: Collection of acute and convalescent COVID-19 samples took place in the United States, Italy and Spain. T cells, B-cell-depleted T cells, or PBMCs supplied cDNA or gDNA.

Deletions cut 6 bases from V and 3 bases from J, with 5 bases between. The germline V gene has CDR1 MNHEY and CDR2 SVGAGI. This CDR3 region has 11 residues. In the authors' workflow: Reference gene primer amplification yielded estimated nucleated cell counts. TCRdb's table, derived via immunoSEQ multiplex PCR, lists solely in-frame clones and lacks some. V and J calls and clone size are as listed in that table; D and trimming were resolved from the DNA. The sample yields about 140,000 clones, roughly four fifths seen once. V is TRBV6-5 and J is TRBJ1-2; D remains ambiguous. Sequenced: peripheral blood. The source is a woman of 80 years or more in a cohort sampled during active or convalescent COVID-19. CDR3 protein: CASRAHYGYTF. The CDR3 DNA sequence: TGTGCCAGCAGGGCACACTATGGCTACACCTTC.